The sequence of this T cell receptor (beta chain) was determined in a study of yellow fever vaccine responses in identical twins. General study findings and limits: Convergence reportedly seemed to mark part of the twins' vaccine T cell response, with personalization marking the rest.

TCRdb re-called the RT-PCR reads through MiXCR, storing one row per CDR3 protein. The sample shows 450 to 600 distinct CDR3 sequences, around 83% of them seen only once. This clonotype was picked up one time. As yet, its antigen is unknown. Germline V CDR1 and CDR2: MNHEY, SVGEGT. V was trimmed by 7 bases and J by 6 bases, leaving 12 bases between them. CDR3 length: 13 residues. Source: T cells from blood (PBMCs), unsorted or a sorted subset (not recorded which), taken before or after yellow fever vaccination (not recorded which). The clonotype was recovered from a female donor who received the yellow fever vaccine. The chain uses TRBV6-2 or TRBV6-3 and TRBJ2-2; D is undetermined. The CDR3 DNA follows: TGTGCCAGCACCCTCCGTTCGGCCGGGGAGCTGTTTTTT. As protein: CASTLRSAGELFF.